The present T cell receptor beta chain was sequenced within a study of radiotherapy plus CTLA-4 blockade in lung cancer. Study summary: Objective response was observed in about 19% of patients, and disease control in roughly 30%. Study-wide points: Reports identified early blood T cell clone dynamics, with interferon-beta, as the best response predictor. Tumor-origin TCR clones grew in blood after radiotherapy plus ipilimumab.

Each patient with chemo-refractory metastatic non-small-cell lung cancer was treated with focal radiation plus CTLA-4 blockade using ipilimumab. Here immunoSEQ multiplex PCR was the method, and the copy in TCRdb shows in-frame clones only, minus some. The repertoire includes fewer than 70,000 clones, 70% to 85% of them detected once, and roughly a tenth sits in the top ten. As regards this clone: The antigen remains undetermined.

The CDR3 consists of 14 residues. Germline CDR1 reads SGDLS; CDR2 reads YYNGEE. Deletions cut 0 bases from V and 5 bases from J, with 8 bases between. The V and J genes are TRBV9 and TRBJ1-4; the D is unclear. The input for sequencing was peripheral blood, taken from a patient treated with radiotherapy plus ipilimumab. The clonotype comes from a human donor with non-small cell lung cancer who had a complete response to radiotherapy plus ipilimumab. The CDR3 spells CASSVDGNNEKLFF. Here the CDR3 DNA reads TGTGCCAGCAGCGTAGACGGGAACAATGAAAAACTGTTTTTT.